The entry that follows covers one T cell receptor beta chain sequence. Participants, about 18 to 90 years old, spanned approximately 26 US areas. Cohort allocation depended upon clinical history that participants reported. Donors of Cohort 3 who recovered were those that had two negative PCRs, clearance, or symptom resolution. This record belongs to a study of blood T cell repertoires in COVID-19. Overall study: The origin of the acute and convalescent COVID-19 samples was the United States, Italy and Spain.

Data came from immunoSEQ multiplex PCR; TCRdb stores just in-frame clones and leaves some out. The repertoire has a few hundred thousand clones, about 89% of them found once; the top ten carry around a tenth. The CDR3 has 15 residues. CDR1 and CDR2 (germline): SGHNT, YYREEE (reference sequence). The ends lost 0 bases at V and 3 bases at J; junction bases unmatched: 1. This sequence was found in a woman aged 40 to 55 who had recovered from COVID-19. Sequencing used PBMCs or T cells enriched from blood (not recorded which). This rearrangement joins TRBV5-4 to TRBJ2-7, with 12 bases that match TRBD2. The DNA for the CDR3 is TGTGCCAGCAGCTTGGGGACTAGCGGGGTCTACGAGCAGTACTTC. Translation gives CASSLGTSGVYEQYF.